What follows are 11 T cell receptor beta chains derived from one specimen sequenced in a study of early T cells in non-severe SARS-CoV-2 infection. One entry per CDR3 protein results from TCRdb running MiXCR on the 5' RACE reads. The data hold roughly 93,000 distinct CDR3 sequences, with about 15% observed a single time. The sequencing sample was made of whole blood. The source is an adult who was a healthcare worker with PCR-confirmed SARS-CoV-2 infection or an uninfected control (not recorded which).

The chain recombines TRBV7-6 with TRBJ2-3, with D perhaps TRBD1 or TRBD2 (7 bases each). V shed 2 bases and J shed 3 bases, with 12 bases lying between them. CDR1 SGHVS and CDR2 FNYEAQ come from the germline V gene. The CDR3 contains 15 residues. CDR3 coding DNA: TGTGCCAGCAGCTTACCAGGGGGGGAGACAGATACGCAGTATTTT. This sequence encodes CASSLPGGETDTQYF.

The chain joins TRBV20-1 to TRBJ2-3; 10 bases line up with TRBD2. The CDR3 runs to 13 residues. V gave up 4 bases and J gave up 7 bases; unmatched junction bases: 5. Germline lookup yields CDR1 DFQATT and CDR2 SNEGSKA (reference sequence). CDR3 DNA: TGCAGTGCTACCCTAGCGGGGGTGAATACGCAGTATTTT. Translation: CSATLAGVNTQYF.

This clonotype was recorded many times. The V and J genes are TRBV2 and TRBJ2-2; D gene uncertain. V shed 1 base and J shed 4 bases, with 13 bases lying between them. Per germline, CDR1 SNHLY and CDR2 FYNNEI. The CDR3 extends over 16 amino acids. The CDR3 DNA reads TGTGCCAGCAGTGAAGGGCTGGGTTGGAGCACCGGGGAGCTGTTTTTT. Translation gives CASSEGLGWSTGELFF.

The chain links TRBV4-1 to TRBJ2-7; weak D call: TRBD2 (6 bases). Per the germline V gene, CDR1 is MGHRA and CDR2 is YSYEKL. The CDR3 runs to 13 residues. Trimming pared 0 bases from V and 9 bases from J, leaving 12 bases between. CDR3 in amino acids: CASSQDRGTRQYV. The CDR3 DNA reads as TGCGCCAGCAGCCAAGATCGGGGGACCCGGCAGTACGTC.

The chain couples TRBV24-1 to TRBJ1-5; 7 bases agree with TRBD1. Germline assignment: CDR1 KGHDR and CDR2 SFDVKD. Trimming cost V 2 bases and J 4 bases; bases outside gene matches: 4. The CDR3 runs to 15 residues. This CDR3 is CATSDSGQANQPQHF. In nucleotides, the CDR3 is TGTGCCACCAGTGATTCCGGACAGGCGAATCAGCCCCAGCATTTT.

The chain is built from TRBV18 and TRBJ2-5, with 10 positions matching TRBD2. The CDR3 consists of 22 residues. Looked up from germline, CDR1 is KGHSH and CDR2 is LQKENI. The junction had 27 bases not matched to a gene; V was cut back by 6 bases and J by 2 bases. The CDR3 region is CASSHGLVGVAGGPQHQETQYF. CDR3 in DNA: TGTGCCAGCTCCCACGGACTAGTGGGAGTAGCGGGGGGCCCACAACATCAAGAGACCCAGTACTTC.

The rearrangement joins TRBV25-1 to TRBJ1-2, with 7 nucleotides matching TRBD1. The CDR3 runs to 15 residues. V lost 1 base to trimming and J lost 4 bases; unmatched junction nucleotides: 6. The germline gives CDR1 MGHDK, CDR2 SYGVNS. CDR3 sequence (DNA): TGTGCCAGCAGTGAATGGGGACAGAGCACCTATGGCTACACCTTC. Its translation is CASSEWGQSTYGYTF.

The CDR3 protein is CAISEGWNTEAFF. As DNA, the CDR3 is TGTGCCATCAGTGAGGGTTGGAACACTGAAGCTTTCTTT. This chain uses TRBV10-3 with TRBJ1-1, with D uncertain. The CDR3 totals 13 residues. V dropped 2 bases and J dropped 1 base, with 5 bases sitting between them. Germline lookup yields CDR1 ENHRY and CDR2 SYGVKD.

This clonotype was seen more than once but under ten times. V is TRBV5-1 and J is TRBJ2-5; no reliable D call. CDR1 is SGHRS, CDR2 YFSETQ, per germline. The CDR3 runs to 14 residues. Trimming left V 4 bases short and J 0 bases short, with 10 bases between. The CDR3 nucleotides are TGCGCCAGCAGCCCCAGACGCTACCAAGAGACCCAGTACTTC. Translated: CASSPRRYQETQYF. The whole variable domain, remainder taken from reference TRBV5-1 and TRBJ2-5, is KAGVTQTPRYLIKTRGQQVTLSCSPISGHRSVSWYQQTPGQGLQFLFEYFSETQRNKGNFPGRFSGRQFSNSRSEMNVSTLELGDSALYLCASSPRRYQETQYFGPGTRLLVL.

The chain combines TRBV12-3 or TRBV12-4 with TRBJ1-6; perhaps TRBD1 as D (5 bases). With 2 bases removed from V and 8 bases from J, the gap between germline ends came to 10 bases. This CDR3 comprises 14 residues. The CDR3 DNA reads TGTGCCAGCAGTTTAAGACAGAGGGATTCACCCCTCCACTTT. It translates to CASSLRQRDSPLHF.

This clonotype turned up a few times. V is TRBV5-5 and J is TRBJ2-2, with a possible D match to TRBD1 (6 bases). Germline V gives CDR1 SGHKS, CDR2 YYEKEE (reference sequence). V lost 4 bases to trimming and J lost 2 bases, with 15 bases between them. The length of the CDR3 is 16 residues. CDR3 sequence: CASSQTGTINTGELFF. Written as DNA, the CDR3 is TGTGCCAGCAGCCAAACCGGGACAATAAACACCGGGGAGCTGTTTTTT. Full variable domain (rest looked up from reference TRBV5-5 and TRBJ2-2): DAGVTQSPTHLIKTRGQQVTLRCSPISGHKSVSWYQQVLGQGPQFIFQYYEKEERGRGNFPDRFSARQFPNYSSELNVNALLLGDSALYLCASSQTGTINTGELFFGEGSRLTVL.